These 27 T cell receptor beta chains originate from one sample sequenced in a study of a mutant IDH1 vaccine in newly diagnosed glioma. Data came from immunoSEQ multiplex PCR; TCRdb stores just in-frame clones and leaves some out. The sample includes about 98,000 clones, 85% to 90% of them seen just once. Time point defined: baseline, week 1 (first vaccination visit). As to treatment: pre-vaccination baseline after standard-of-care therapy. The specimen was PBMCs, collected from a glioma patient treated with radiotherapy, temozolomide or both. The receptors shown here come from a woman aged 45-60 years with glioma.

This rearrangement joins TRBV27 to TRBJ2-4; D is unresolved. CDR3 size: 16 residues. Germline CDR1 is MNHEY and CDR2 is SMNVEV (reference sequence). Trimming took 6 bases from V and 2 from J, leaving 17 bases between them. Here the CDR3 DNA reads TGTGCCAGCAGACCCTACCTAAGCCCCTCCAAAAACATTCAGTACTTC. This translates into CASRPYLSPSKNIQYF.

The chain links TRBV6-5 to TRBJ2-7; D gene uncertain. The CDR3 runs 13 residues. Germline CDR1 reads MNHEY; CDR2 reads SVGAGI. Trimming removed 2 bases at V and 0 bases at J, with 5 bases between. The CDR3 DNA sequence: TGTGCCAGCAGTTACAGGAGCTCCTACGAGCAGTACTTC. It yields the protein CASSYRSSYEQYF.

The chain links TRBV2 to TRBJ2-1; 11 bases fit TRBD2. Germline V gene sequence: CDR1 SNHLY, CDR2 FYNNEI. With 3 bases clipped from V and 14 bases from J, the junction kept 12 bases outside the gene matches. The CDR3 has 15 residues. The CDR3 loop reads CASSDRLAGPLTKFF. CDR3 bases: TGTGCCAGCAGTGATAGACTAGCGGGACCCTTGACGAAGTTCTTC.

The chain couples TRBV9 to TRBJ2-7; D ambiguous. Trimming stripped 0 bases from V and 6 bases from J, with 13 bases between. The CDR3 covers 14 residues. Germline assignment: CDR1 SGDLS and CDR2 YYNGEE. The CDR3 is CASSVAGLPAEQYF. CDR3 DNA sequence: TGTGCCAGCAGCGTAGCAGGCCTCCCGGCCGAGCAGTACTTC.

The J gene is TRBJ2-7, the V gene TRBV6-1; TRBD1 matches 7 bases. Per germline, CDR1 MNHNS and CDR2 SASEGT. This CDR3 is built from 13 residues. J was trimmed by 5 bases and V by 2 bases; bases with no gene match: 3. CDR3 sequence: CASSENRGNEQYF. CDR3 DNA: TGTGCCAGCAGTGAAAACAGGGGAAACGAGCAGTACTTC.

The chain uses TRBV28 and TRBJ1-5, with 8 bases aligning to TRBD1. Germline assignment: CDR1 MDHEN and CDR2 SYDVKM. This CDR3 spans 14 amino acids. The V segment lost 5 bases and the J segment 6 bases; nucleotides outside the gene matches: 6. The CDR3: CASSTHRGGQPQHF. The DNA for the CDR3 is TGTGCCAGCAGTACCCACAGGGGGGGTCAGCCCCAGCATTTT.

The chain couples TRBV18 to TRBJ2-2, with 7 nucleotides matching TRBD2. Germline loops: CDR1 KGHSH, CDR2 LQKENI. The V and J ends lost 8 bases and 0 bases, in that order; junction bases with no gene match: 3. CDR3 size: 14 residues. The CDR3 reads CASREGTNTGELFF. For the CDR3, the DNA is TGTGCCAGCAGGGAGGGTACGAACACCGGGGAGCTGTTTTTT.

V gene TRBV7-9 combines with J gene TRBJ2-2; no reliable D call. V lost 5 bases to trimming and J lost 5 bases, with 12 bases between them. Germline V gene lookup returns CDR1 SEHNR and CDR2 FQNEAQ (reference sequence). The CDR3 is 14 residues long. CDR3 coding DNA: TGTGCCAGCAGCCTTCAAATTATAACCGGGGAGCTGTTTTTT. As protein: CASSLQIITGELFF.

This rearrangement joins TRBV28 to TRBJ2-1; possible D gene TRBD2, 5 bases. The CDR3 covers 12 residues. V lost 2 bases to trimming and J lost 13 bases, with 12 bases between them. CDR1 MDHEN and CDR2 SYDVKM come from the germline V gene. DNA of the CDR3: TGTGCCAGCAGTTTACAAGCGGATCAACAGTTCTTC. Protein: CASSLQADQQFF. Using reference TRBV28 and TRBJ2-1 for the parts outside the CDR3, the full variable domain is DVKVTQSSRYLVKRTGEKVFLECVQDMDHENMFWYRQDPGLGLRLIYFSYDVKMKEKGDIPEGYSVSREKKERFSLILESASTNQTSMYLCASSLQADQQFFGPGTRLTVL.

The chain carries TRBV5-1 and TRBJ2-1, with D unresolved. The CDR3 contains 14 residues. V lost 4 bases and J lost 5, with 13 bases in between. CDR1 SGHRS and CDR2 YFSETQ come from the germline V gene. The CDR3 here is CASSPRLGNNEQFF. The CDR3 region has the DNA TGCGCCAGCAGCCCTCGTTTGGGAAACAATGAGCAGTTCTTC.

This chain connects TRBV7-2 to TRBJ1-5; TRBD1 matches at 7 bases. The CDR3 consists of 15 residues. Trimming at V came to 4 bases and at J to 2 bases, leaving 5 bases not matched to a gene. The germline V gene has CDR1 SGHTA and CDR2 FQGNSA. The CDR3 DNA follows: TGTGCCAGCAGCTCAGGGGGTTCCGGCAATCAGCCCCAGCATTTT. It codes for CASSSGGSGNQPQHF.

J is TRBJ2-7 and V is TRBV2; 7 nucleotides match TRBD2. CDR3 size: 16 residues. Germline V gene sequence: CDR1 SNHLY, CDR2 FYNNEI. V shed 6 bases, J shed 0 bases, and the junction held 11 bases outside the gene matches. CDR3 in amino acids: CASSPPGSSGSYEQYF. CDR3 DNA: TGTGCCAGCAGCCCCCCCGGGTCTAGCGGCTCCTACGAGCAGTACTTC.

This chain joins TRBV7-8 and TRBJ2-7, with 12 bases fitting TRBD2. This CDR3 contains 15 residues. Germline CDR1 is SGHVS and CDR2 is FQNEAQ. Losses at the gene ends were 5 bases for V and 4 bases for J; bases not matched to a gene: 6. The CDR3 nucleotides read TGTGCCAGCAGCCCTCCGGGACTAGCGGGTTACGAGCAGTACTTC. Translating gives CASSPPGLAGYEQYF.

The chain recombines TRBV5-1 with TRBJ2-2, with 9 bases that match TRBD2. CDR3 length: 16 amino acids. V lost 4 bases and J lost 1; bases outside the gene matches: 5. Germline CDR1 reads SGHRS; CDR2 reads YFSETQ. This CDR3 reads CASSHASGMNTGELFF. The CDR3 nucleotides are TGCGCCAGCAGCCACGCTAGCGGGATGAACACCGGGGAGCTGTTTTTT.

This chain joins TRBV6-6 and TRBJ1-1, with TRBD1 matching over 7 bases. The length of the CDR3 is 16 residues. Germline-derived CDR1 and CDR2 are MNHNY and SVGAGI (reference sequence). The ends lost 2 bases at V and 1 base at J; junction bases unmatched: 7. The CDR3 DNA is TGTGCCAGCAGTTACACCCGCGGGACAGCGAACACTGAAGCTTTCTTT. Its protein is CASSYTRGTANTEAFF.

V is TRBV19 and J is TRBJ1-1; 11 bases fit TRBD1. The CDR3 is made up of 14 amino acids. V was pared by 3 bases and J by 6 bases, with 3 bases of the junction left unmatched. The germline V gene has CDR1 LNHDA and CDR2 SQIVND (reference sequence). Here the CDR3 DNA reads TGTGCCAGTAGTATGGGACAGGGGGTTTCTGAAGCTTTCTTT. Translating gives CASSMGQGVSEAFF.

J is TRBJ1-1 and V is TRBV30; maybe TRBD1 (6 bases). The CDR3 is 15 residues long. Germline V gives CDR1 GTSNPN, CDR2 SVGIG (reference sequence). Trimming removed 0 bases at V and 2 bases at J, with 13 bases between. The CDR3 sequence is CAWSVRRQANTEAFF. CDR3 in DNA: TGTGCCTGGAGTGTTCGAAGACAGGCAAACACTGAAGCTTTCTTT.

The chain employs TRBV7-9 and TRBJ2-5; 8 bases are a match to TRBD2. This CDR3 comprises 15 residues. The V gene end was trimmed by 2 bases and the J gene end by 1 base; junction bases not matched to a gene: 3. Germline CDR1 SEHNR, CDR2 FQNEAQ (reference sequence). CDR3 amino acids: CASSLTGTSQETQYF. CDR3 DNA sequence: TGTGCCAGCAGCTTAACCGGGACTAGCCAAGAGACCCAGTACTTC.

In this sample, this clone turned up a few times. The CDR3 nucleotides are TGTGCCAGCAGCCCGGCACTAGTGTTGAGCGGGGAGCTGTTTTTT. This codes for CASSPALVLSGELFF. This chain joins TRBV11-2 and TRBJ2-2; a weak D match, TRBD2 (5 bases). The CDR3 is 15 residues long. V was pared by 5 bases and J by 7 bases, with 17 bases between. Germline loops: CDR1 SGHAT, CDR2 FQNNGV.

The chain couples TRBV28 to TRBJ2-1; 9 positions agree with TRBD1. CDR1 and CDR2 (germline): MDHEN, SYDVKM. The CDR3 spans 16 residues. The V gene end was trimmed by 8 bases and the J gene end by 6 bases; junction bases not matched to a gene: 14. The CDR3 coding sequence is TGTGCCAGCTTTGCCCTGGGACAGGGTCAGGGCAATGAGCAGTTCTTC. Translated, it gives CASFALGQGQGNEQFF.

The J gene is TRBJ1-6, the V gene TRBV5-4; 7 nucleotides match TRBD1. In germline, CDR1 is SGHNT, CDR2 YYREEE (reference sequence). V shed 2 bases, J shed 14 bases, and the junction held 10 bases outside the gene matches. The CDR3 is 14 residues long. The CDR3 loop is CASSLGQALRTLHF. The CDR3 nucleotides read TGTGCCAGCAGCTTAGGACAGGCCCTCAGGACCCTCCACTTT.

V usage is TRBV5-1 and J usage is TRBJ1-2; 11 bases fit TRBD1. Germline V lookup: CDR1 SGHRS, CDR2 YFSETQ. J was trimmed by 6 bases and V by 4 bases; bases with no gene match: 5. The CDR3 extends over 14 amino acids. This chain's CDR3 is CASSTGQGGDGYTF. The CDR3 nucleotides read TGCGCCAGCAGCACGGGACAGGGGGGTGATGGCTACACCTTC.

The chain combines TRBV14 with TRBJ2-1; D is perhaps TRBD1 (6 bases). The CDR3 runs 14 residues. Germline V lookup: CDR1 SGHDN, CDR2 FVKESK. V lost 4 bases and J 2 bases, leaving 9 bases between the germline ends. This CDR3 reads CASSPWDTYNEQFF. The CDR3 region has the DNA TGTGCCAGCAGCCCTTGGGACACCTACAATGAGCAGTTCTTC.

V gene TRBV30 combines with J gene TRBJ2-1; 11 bases fit TRBD2. CDR1 GTSNPN and CDR2 SVGIG come from the germline V gene (reference sequence). Unmatched junction bases numbered 5, after V lost 1 base and J lost 6 bases. CDR3 size: 15 residues. The chain's CDR3 is CAWSELAGVGNEQFF. DNA for the CDR3: TGTGCCTGGAGTGAACTAGCGGGGGTGGGCAATGAGCAGTTCTTC.

In its sample, this clone was seen once. CDR3 nucleotides: TGTGCCAGCAGCGCGAGACAGGGGTTAGCCTACGAGCAGTACTTC. Encoded protein: CASSARQGLAYEQYF. The V call is TRBV6-1, the J call TRBJ2-7; 8 bases align to TRBD1. This CDR3 is built from 15 residues. The trim removed 6 bases at V and 2 bases at J, leaving 9 bases unmatched. Germline V lookup: CDR1 MNHNS, CDR2 SASEGT.

The rearrangement joins TRBV25-1 to TRBJ2-5; the D gene is possibly TRBD1 (7 bases). The CDR3 is made up of 16 amino acids. The V gene's germline CDR1 is MGHDK and CDR2 SYGVNS. Trimming left V 2 bases short and J 0 bases short, with 13 bases between. CDR3 nucleotide sequence: TGTGCCAGCAGTGAAGGGGGCAGGGGGGACCAAGAGACCCAGTACTTC. Its protein product is CASSEGGRGDQETQYF.

This chain uses TRBV2 with TRBJ1-2; maybe TRBD1 (6 bases). Trimming took off 7 bases at V and 4 bases at J, with 10 bases between the two ends. The CDR3 is made up of 12 amino acids. Germline V lookup: CDR1 SNHLY, CDR2 FYNNEI. The CDR3 sequence: CASTRTAYGYTF. CDR3 sequence (DNA): TGTGCCAGCACCAGGACAGCCTATGGCTACACCTTC. The whole variable domain, filled in from reference TRBV2 and TRBJ1-2, reads EPEVTQTPSHQVTQMGQEVILRCVPISNHLYFYWYRQILGQKVEFLVSFYNNEISEKSEIFDDQFSVERPDGSNFTLKIRSTKLEDSAMYFCASTRTAYGYTFGSGTRLTVV.